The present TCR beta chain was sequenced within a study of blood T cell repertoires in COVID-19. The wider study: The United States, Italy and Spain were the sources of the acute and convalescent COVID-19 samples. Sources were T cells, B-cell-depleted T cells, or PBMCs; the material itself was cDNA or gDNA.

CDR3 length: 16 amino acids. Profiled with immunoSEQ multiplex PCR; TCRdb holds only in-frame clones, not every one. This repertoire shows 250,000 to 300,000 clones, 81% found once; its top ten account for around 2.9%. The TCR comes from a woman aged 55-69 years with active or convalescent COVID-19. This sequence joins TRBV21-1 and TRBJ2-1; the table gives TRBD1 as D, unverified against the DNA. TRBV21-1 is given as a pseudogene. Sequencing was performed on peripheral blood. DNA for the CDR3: TGTGCCAGCAGCAAAGTGTACAGGGGAGGCGGCAATGAGCAGTTCTTC. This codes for CASSKVYRGGGNEQFF.